A selection of T cell receptor beta chains follows, all from one sample in a study of OX40 agonist ivuxolimab in advanced cancers. TCRdb keeps only in-frame clones here, not all; method: immunoSEQ multiplex PCR. The sample consists of more than 65,000 clones, 70% to 90% of them appearing once. The input for sequencing was CD4+ or CD8+ T cells sorted from blood, taken in a trial of the OX40 agonist ivuxolimab. The receptors stem from an adult with an advanced solid tumor such as melanoma, head and neck, liver or kidney cancer. CDR3s include the opening cysteine and the closing phenylalanine or tryptophan. D genes are given only for firm matches. Some rows mark clone size as missing; the rest say once, few, many or name a class of expanded clone.

cdr3_nt: TGTGCCAGTAGTATAAAGGGGTTAACCTACGAGCAGTACTTC; cdr3_aa: CASSIKGLTYEQYF; j_call: TRBJ2-7; v_call: TRBV19; d_call: -; clone_size: -
cdr3_nt: TGTGCCAGCAGCCCTGACAGGGGGAATGGCTACACCTTC; cdr3_aa: CASSPDRGNGYTF; j_call: TRBJ1-2; v_call: TRBV7-3; d_call: TRBD1; clone_size: -
cdr3_nt: TGTGCCACCAGCAGGGGGGGTAGCTCCTACGAGCAGTACTTC; cdr3_aa: CATSRGGSSYEQYF; j_call: TRBJ2-7; v_call: TRBV15; d_call: -; clone_size: -
cdr3_nt: TGCGCCAGCAGCCGCGATGGGGAGACCCAGTACTTC; cdr3_aa: CASSRDGETQYF; j_call: TRBJ2-5; v_call: TRBV5-1; d_call: -; clone_size: -
cdr3_nt: TGTGCCAGCAGGGAACAGGGGGCGCGAACTGAAGCTTTCTTT; cdr3_aa: CASREQGARTEAFF; j_call: TRBJ1-1; v_call: TRBV6-4; d_call: TRBD1; clone_size: -
cdr3_nt: TGTGCCAGCAGTTCGGCCGGGACAGGGTCCTACGAGCAGTACTTC; cdr3_aa: CASSSAGTGSYEQYF; j_call: TRBJ2-7; v_call: TRBV27; d_call: TRBD1; clone_size: -
cdr3_nt: TGTGCCAGCAGCTTGGCACAGCGGTACACCGGGGAGCTGTTTTTT; cdr3_aa: CASSLAQRYTGELFF; j_call: TRBJ2-2; v_call: TRBV11-2; d_call: -; clone_size: -
cdr3_nt: TGTGCCAGCTCCGGGACAGAGCCTTACGAGCAGTACTTC; cdr3_aa: CASSGTEPYEQYF; j_call: TRBJ2-7; v_call: TRBV18; d_call: TRBD1; clone_size: -
cdr3_nt: TGTGCCAGCAGCGTTTCAGGGGGCTCTACTGGAAACACCATATATTTT; cdr3_aa: CASSVSGGSTGNTIYF; j_call: TRBJ1-3; v_call: TRBV9; d_call: TRBD1; clone_size: -
cdr3_nt: TGTGCCAGCAGTCGACAGGGGCACACCGGGGAGCTGTTTTTT; cdr3_aa: CASSRQGHTGELFF; j_call: TRBJ2-2; v_call: TRBV6-5; d_call: TRBD1; clone_size: -
cdr3_nt: TGTGCCAGCAGCTTAACCCAGACAGATACGCAGTATTTT; cdr3_aa: CASSLTQTDTQYF; j_call: TRBJ2-3; v_call: TRBV7-9; d_call: -; clone_size: -
cdr3_nt: TGTGCCAGCAGCCAGGACAGCCTGCCCAATGAAAAACTGTTTTTT; cdr3_aa: CASSQDSLPNEKLFF; j_call: TRBJ1-4; v_call: TRBV5-5; d_call: -; clone_size: -
cdr3_nt: TGCGCCAGTTCCAAGTTCAATAATTCACCCCTCCACTTT; cdr3_aa: CASSKFNNSPLHF; j_call: TRBJ1-6; v_call: TRBV10-1; d_call: -; clone_size: -
cdr3_nt: TGTGCCAGCAGGGATGACAGAAATTATCAGCCCCAGCATTTT; cdr3_aa: CASRDDRNYQPQHF; j_call: TRBJ1-5; v_call: TRBV2; d_call: -; clone_size: -
cdr3_nt: TGTGCCAGCTCACCACCAGGGATGAACACTGAAGCTTTCTTT; cdr3_aa: CASSPPGMNTEAFF; j_call: TRBJ1-1; v_call: TRBV18; d_call: -; clone_size: once
cdr3_nt: TGCGCCAGCAGTCAATCTTCCCGAAGTTCTTCCTACGAGCAGTACTTC; cdr3_aa: CASSQSSRSSSYEQYF; j_call: TRBJ2-7; v_call: TRBV23-1; d_call: -; clone_size: -
cdr3_nt: TGTGCTAGCAGCCCACTGGGTCCCGGCTACGAGCAGTACTTC; cdr3_aa: CASSPLGPGYEQYF; j_call: TRBJ2-7; v_call: TRBV7-7; d_call: -; clone_size: -
cdr3_nt: TGTGCCAGCAGTGCCCAGGTGGAGACTGAAGCTTTCTTT; cdr3_aa: CASSAQVETEAFF; j_call: TRBJ1-1; v_call: TRBV2; d_call: -; clone_size: -
cdr3_nt: TGTGCCTGGAGCCGCCGGGACAGGGGCTACAATGAGCAGTTCTTC; cdr3_aa: CAWSRRDRGYNEQFF; j_call: TRBJ2-1; v_call: TRBV30; d_call: TRBD1; clone_size: -
cdr3_nt: TGTGCCAGCAGGGGGGAGGGAAAAAGCTACGAGCAGTACTTC; cdr3_aa: CASRGEGKSYEQYF; j_call: TRBJ2-7; v_call: TRBV27; d_call: TRBD2; clone_size: -
cdr3_nt: TGCGCCAGCTTTGAAAACGCGGGGTCTAGCACAGATACGCAGTATTTT; cdr3_aa: CASFENAGSSTDTQYF; j_call: TRBJ2-3; v_call: TRBV5-1; d_call: -; clone_size: -
cdr3_nt: TGTGCCAGCAGTGTCTCACTAGCTCTACGGGAGACCCAGTACTTC; cdr3_aa: CASSVSLALRETQYF; j_call: TRBJ2-5; v_call: TRBV27; d_call: -; clone_size: -
cdr3_nt: TGTGCCAGCAGTTCCCGCGTAGGGCTAGTGAGCTCTGGAAACACCATATATTTT; cdr3_aa: CASSSRVGLVSSGNTIYF; j_call: TRBJ1-3; v_call: TRBV28; d_call: -; clone_size: -
cdr3_nt: TGCGCCAGCAGCCAAGATCTAACGGGGGCGGAAGATGAAAAACTGTTTTTT; cdr3_aa: CASSQDLTGAEDEKLFF; j_call: TRBJ1-4; v_call: TRBV4-1; d_call: -; clone_size: once
cdr3_nt: TGCGCCAGCAGCTTGGTGCCGGAGAATTTTCATTCACCCCTCCACTTT; cdr3_aa: CASSLVPENFHSPLHF; j_call: TRBJ1-6; v_call: TRBV5-1; d_call: -; clone_size: -
cdr3_nt: TGTGCCAGCTCACGCGGACAGGGGAGTAATTCACCCCTCCACTTT; cdr3_aa: CASSRGQGSNSPLHF; j_call: TRBJ1-6; v_call: TRBV18; d_call: TRBD1; clone_size: -
cdr3_nt: TGTGCCAGCAGCTCACCCAGGGGAGGCCAGGCCTCCTATAATTCACCCCTCCACTTT; cdr3_aa: CASSSPRGGQASYNSPLHF; j_call: TRBJ1-6; v_call: TRBV5-6; d_call: -; clone_size: -
cdr3_nt: TGCGCCAGCAGCTTGAATAGTGCAACTAATGAAAAACTGTTTTTT; cdr3_aa: CASSLNSATNEKLFF; j_call: TRBJ1-4; v_call: TRBV5-1; d_call: -; clone_size: -
cdr3_nt: TGCGCCAGCAGCTTGGCGGGGGGCGTCGCGGGAGAGACCCAGTACTTC; cdr3_aa: CASSLAGGVAGETQYF; j_call: TRBJ2-5; v_call: TRBV5-1; d_call: -; clone_size: -
cdr3_nt: TGTGCCAGCAGCTTACCGGGACAGGGGGCGCGGACTGAAGCTTTCTTT; cdr3_aa: CASSLPGQGARTEAFF; j_call: TRBJ1-1; v_call: TRBV11-2; d_call: TRBD1; clone_size: -
cdr3_nt: TGCGCCAGCAGGCTACAGGGGACCTATAGCAATCAGCCCCAGCATTTT; cdr3_aa: CASRLQGTYSNQPQHF; j_call: TRBJ1-5; v_call: TRBV10-1; d_call: TRBD1; clone_size: -
cdr3_nt: TGCGCCAGCAGCTTGTCCGAACTAGCGGGGGGGCCGCAGTTCTTC; cdr3_aa: CASSLSELAGGPQFF; j_call: TRBJ2-1; v_call: TRBV5-1; d_call: TRBD2; clone_size: -
cdr3_nt: TGCAGCGTTGGGCCCGGCGGACAAGAGACCCAGTACTTC; cdr3_aa: CSVGPGGQETQYF; j_call: TRBJ2-5; v_call: TRBV29-1; d_call: -; clone_size: -
cdr3_nt: TGTGCCAGCCCGTACCAGAGGGCGGACAGGGCTGCTGGCTACACCTTC; cdr3_aa: CASPYQRADRAAGYTF; j_call: TRBJ1-2; v_call: TRBV2; d_call: TRBD1; clone_size: -
cdr3_nt: TGTGCCAGCAAAGAGCGGGGGATGGGAGATACGCAGTATTTT; cdr3_aa: CASKERGMGDTQYF; j_call: TRBJ2-3; v_call: TRBV6-1; d_call: TRBD2; clone_size: -
cdr3_nt: TGTGCCACCTCGTTCGGGAACACTGAAGCTTTCTTT; cdr3_aa: CATSFGNTEAFF; j_call: TRBJ1-1; v_call: TRBV6-5; d_call: -; clone_size: -
cdr3_nt: TGTGCCAGCAGTTTCGGGCCTCTGAACACTGAAGCTTTCTTT; cdr3_aa: CASSFGPLNTEAFF; j_call: TRBJ1-1; v_call: TRBV28; d_call: -; clone_size: -
cdr3_nt: TGTGCCAGCAGTGACAGACAGTGGGATGAGCAGTTCTTC; cdr3_aa: CASSDRQWDEQFF; j_call: TRBJ2-1; v_call: TRBV2; d_call: -; clone_size: once
cdr3_nt: TGTGCCAGCAGCTTGGACAGGGGAGATGTCTATGGCTACACCTTC; cdr3_aa: CASSLDRGDVYGYTF; j_call: TRBJ1-2; v_call: TRBV5-4; d_call: TRBD1; clone_size: -
cdr3_nt: TGTGCCAGTAGTGGGGGGACAAGAAACACTGAAGCTTTCTTT; cdr3_aa: CASSGGTRNTEAFF; j_call: TRBJ1-1; v_call: TRBV19; d_call: -; clone_size: -
cdr3_nt: TGCGCCAGAGCCGCGGGGGGACAGAAGTCTTGGACCCAGTACTTC; cdr3_aa: CARAAGGQKSWTQYF; j_call: TRBJ2-5; v_call: TRBV5-1; d_call: -; clone_size: -
cdr3_nt: TGTGCCATCAGTGAGTCGATTCGGGGTCAGCCCCAGCATTTT; cdr3_aa: CAISESIRGQPQHF; j_call: TRBJ1-5; v_call: TRBV10-3; d_call: -; clone_size: -
cdr3_nt: TGTGCCAGCAGGGACAGGGCAAGCTATGGCTACACCTTC; cdr3_aa: CASRDRASYGYTF; j_call: TRBJ1-2; v_call: TRBV25-1; d_call: TRBD1; clone_size: once
cdr3_nt: TGTGCCAGCAGTGAAAGGCGGACAGGATCTAACTATGGCTACACCTTC; cdr3_aa: CASSERRTGSNYGYTF; j_call: TRBJ1-2; v_call: TRBV6-1; d_call: TRBD1; clone_size: -
cdr3_nt: TGTGCCAGCAGCTTGGGGGGACAGGGTGTTTCACCCCTCCACTTT; cdr3_aa: CASSLGGQGVSPLHF; j_call: TRBJ1-6; v_call: TRBV5-5; d_call: TRBD1; clone_size: once